One and the same sample provided the 28 T cell receptor beta chains below, sequenced in a study of identical twins. From the 5' RACE reads, TCRdb called clonotypes with MiXCR, one entry per CDR3 protein. The sample lists about 900,000 distinct CDR3 sequences, around 12% occurring once. The sample was also reused in another study, on yellow fever vaccine responses in identical twins.

The sequencing input was PBMCs. These receptors all stem from a woman aged 18 to 35 in good health.

CDR3 nucleotides: TGTGCCATCAGAGACGGTGAAAAACTGTTTTTT. Protein: CAIRDGEKLFF. The chain combines TRBV10-3 with TRBJ1-4; D unclear. Between the trimmed V and J ends, which lost 6 bases and 7 bases, there was a span of 6 bases. Germline V gives CDR1 ENHRY, CDR2 SYGVKD. The CDR3 spans 11 residues.

The chain recombines TRBV12-3 or TRBV12-4 with TRBJ2-3; D remains ambiguous. Trimming cost V 6 bases and J 5 bases, with 9 bases left between them. This CDR3 is 12 amino acids long. The chain's CDR3 is CASSTIRDTQYF. CDR3 sequence (DNA): TGTGCCAGCAGCACTATTAGAGATACGCAGTATTTT.

A few counts support this clonotype. The rearrangement links TRBV5-6 to TRBJ1-4; D unresolved. Germline V CDR1 and CDR2: SGHDT, YYEEEE. Trimming pared 0 bases from V and 10 bases from J, leaving 13 bases between. This CDR3 region has 14 residues. CDR3 loop: CASSLGLTSGKLFF. In DNA form, the CDR3 reads TGTGCCAGCAGCTTGGGGCTGACCAGCGGAAAACTGTTTTTT.

As for this clonotype: The junction differs from germline at one of its ends, possibly a read error. The chain is built from TRBV2 and TRBJ2-1; 7 positions agree with TRBD2. CDR1 SNHLY and CDR2 FYNNEI come from the germline V gene. The CDR3 is 14 amino acids. The DNA of the CDR3 is TGTGCCAGCAAGAACTACCGGGAGGTGGATGAGCAGATCTTC. It encodes CASKNYREVDEQIF.

J is TRBJ2-1 and V is TRBV27; D call uncertain. V gave up 4 bases and J gave up 6 bases, with 10 bases separating them. This CDR3 is built from 13 residues. Germline loops: CDR1 MNHEY, CDR2 SMNVEV (reference sequence). As DNA, the CDR3 is TGTGCCAGCAGTTCCCGATTCGTCAATGAGCAGTTCTTC. This translates into CASSSRFVNEQFF.

CDR3 DNA: TGTGCCAGCAGTTATGAAGGGAACACTGAAGCTTTCTTT. Translation gives CASSYEGNTEAFF. The gene calls are TRBV6-5 and TRBJ1-1; D gene unclear. Germline loops: CDR1 MNHEY, CDR2 SVGAGI. V was cut by 3 bases and J by 1 base, with 6 bases left in between. The CDR3 covers 13 residues.

This clonotype showed up many times. This chain uses TRBV7-2 with TRBJ2-1, with 7 bases fitting TRBD2. The V gene's germline CDR1 is SGHTA and CDR2 FQGNSA. The CDR3 contains 14 residues. J gave up 5 bases and V 6 bases, and 7 bases lay outside the gene matches. The CDR3 region is CASREAGSNNEQFF. Written as DNA, the CDR3 is TGTGCCAGCAGGGAAGCGGGGTCTAACAATGAGCAGTTCTTC.

The CDR3 loop reads CSANPTDSYEQYV. DNA for the CDR3: TGCAGTGCTAACCCGACAGATAGCTACGAGCAGTACGTC. The chain combines TRBV20-1 with TRBJ2-7; TRBD1 is a possible D gene (5 bases). This CDR3 comprises 13 residues. Germline CDR1 reads DFQATT; CDR2 reads SNEGSKA (reference sequence). Trimming pared 4 bases from V and 3 bases from J, leaving 13 bases between.

In this sample, this clonotype turned up a few times. V usage is TRBV29-1 and J usage is TRBJ1-1, with D unresolved. In germline, CDR1 is SQVTM, CDR2 ANQGSEA. V lost 7 bases to trimming and J lost 1 base, with 13 bases between them. The CDR3 runs to 13 residues. CDR3 residues: CSGVRNSNTEAFF. CDR3 nucleotides: TGCAGCGGCGTGAGGAATTCGAACACTGAAGCTTTCTTT.

This clonotype was seen a few times. The rearrangement uses TRBV20-1 and TRBJ2-1; 11 bases match TRBD2. The CDR3 has 13 amino acids. The germline V gene encodes CDR1 DFQATT and CDR2 SNEGSKA (reference sequence). J was trimmed by 7 bases and V by 5 bases; bases with no gene match: 4. CDR3 residues: CSALGLADNEQFF. Written as DNA, the CDR3 is TGCAGTGCTTTGGGACTAGCGGATAATGAGCAGTTCTTC.

V and J are TRBV7-8 and TRBJ2-7; D might be TRBD2 (6 bases). The CDR3 totals 15 residues. V was pared by 2 bases and J by 1 base, with 12 bases between. Germline V gene sequence: CDR1 SGHVS, CDR2 FQNEAQ. The chain's CDR3 is CASSLSGVRSYEQYV. Written as DNA, the CDR3 is TGTGCCAGCAGCTTATCGGGGGTACGGTCCTACGAGCAGTACGTC.

This chain uses TRBV5-1 with TRBJ2-5, with a possible D match to TRBD2 (5 bases). CDR1 and CDR2 (germline): SGHRS, YFSETQ. This CDR3 has 16 residues. Trimming took 2 bases from V and 1 from J, leaving 15 bases between them. In DNA, the CDR3 is TGCGCCAGCAGCTTAGGATCTAGCTATATCCAAGAGACCCAGTACTTC. This translates into CASSLGSSYIQETQYF.

This chain links TRBV12-3 or TRBV12-4 with TRBJ1-5; 7 nucleotides line up with TRBD1. CDR3 length: 15 residues. The V gene end was trimmed by 3 bases and the J gene end by 2 bases; junction bases not matched to a gene: 4. The CDR3 loop reads CASSLGTAGNQPQHF. CDR3 nucleotide sequence: TGTGCCAGCAGTTTGGGGACAGCAGGCAATCAGCCCCAGCATTTT.

This clonotype was seen at least ten times. Mismatch with germline at one junction end may stem from a read error. The chain combines TRBV5-1 with TRBJ2-1; 7 bases align to TRBD2. The CDR3 consists of 15 residues. Germline CDR1 and CDR2: SGHRS and YFSETQ. As DNA, the CDR3 is TGTGCCAGCAGTTTATCGGGAGGATACTACAATGAGCAGTTCTTC. It is translated as CASSLSGGYYNEQFF.

The chain is built from TRBV7-8 and TRBJ2-1, with 12 bases that match TRBD2. Germline trimming cut 8 bases from V and 1 base from J; bases unmatched to any gene: 9. Germline-derived CDR1 and CDR2 are SGHVS and FQNEAQ. CDR3 length: 17 residues. For the CDR3, the DNA is TGTGCCAGCTGTGGACTAGCGGGACTCTCTTCCTACAATGAGCAGTTCTTC. The encoded protein is CASCGLAGLSSYNEQFF. The entire variable domain, with the rest obtained from reference TRBV7-8 and TRBJ2-1, is as follows: GAGVSQSPRYKVAKRGQDVALRCDPISGHVSLFWYQQALGQGPEFLTYFQNEAQLDKSGLPSDRFFAERPEGSVSTLKIQRTQQEDSAVYLCASCGLAGLSSYNEQFFGPGTRLTVL.

This clonotype has a handful of counts. The chain uses TRBV7-2 and TRBJ2-1; TRBD2 agrees at 9 bases. This CDR3 comprises 16 residues. Germline assignment: CDR1 SGHTA and CDR2 FQGNSA. Losses at the gene ends were 5 bases for V and 5 bases for J; bases not matched to a gene: 10. CDR3 in DNA: TGTGCCAGCAGCCCTTCGGCGGGGGGGCCCAACAATGAGCAGTTCTTC. It yields the protein CASSPSAGGPNNEQFF.

The table lists this clonotype with many counts. This chain connects TRBV27 to TRBJ2-7, with D uncertain. Germline CDR1 and CDR2: MNHEY and SMNVEV (reference sequence). V gave up 6 bases and J gave up 2 bases, with 14 bases separating them. This CDR3 region has 14 residues. For the CDR3, the DNA is TGTGCCAGCAGACAACAGACCCACACCTACGAGCAGTACTTC. Its translation: CASRQQTHTYEQYF.

This clonotype was picked up a small number of times. The chain has TRBV12-3 or TRBV12-4 and TRBJ2-3; D possibly corresponds to TRBD2 (7 bases). The CDR3 is made up of 20 amino acids. Trimming took off 0 bases at V and 0 bases at J, with 22 bases between the two ends. This CDR3 is CASSLALASGGGTSTDTQYF. Here the CDR3 DNA reads TGTGCCAGCAGTTTAGCGCTGGCTAGCGGAGGGGGTACTAGCACAGATACGCAGTATTTT.

This clonotype was detected many times. V gene TRBV7-8 combines with J gene TRBJ2-7; D uncertain. Between the trimmed V and J ends, which lost 4 bases and 0 bases, there was a span of 7 bases. The CDR3 has 13 residues. The V gene's germline CDR1 is SGHVS and CDR2 FQNEAQ. CDR3 region: CASSYSSSYEQYV. The DNA of the CDR3 is TGTGCCAGCAGCTACTCCAGCTCCTACGAGCAGTACGTC.

The chain combines TRBV5-1 with TRBJ2-5; 10 positions agree with TRBD1. Germline V gene data show CDR1 as SGHRS and CDR2 as YFSETQ. The V and J ends lost 3 bases and 1 base, in that order; junction bases with no gene match: 12. The CDR3 is 18 amino acids. CDR3 in amino acids: CASSSAWGQGSLQETQYF. As DNA, the CDR3 is TGCGCCAGCAGCTCGGCGTGGGGACAGGGGTCCCTCCAAGAGACCCAGTACTTC.

Note on this clonotype: A read error may be the cause here, since a much bigger clone is one base away. A read error is likely, as this CDR3 ends without the conserved phenylalanine or tryptophan. Written as DNA, the CDR3 is TGTGCCAGCAGTTTAGATGGGGCGCTTAATTCACCCCTCCACCTT. Translating gives CASSLDGALNSPLHL. The rearrangement uses TRBV12-3 or TRBV12-4 and TRBJ1-6; a possible D gene is TRBD1 (5 bases). Trimming took off 1 base at V and 6 bases at J, with 10 bases between the two ends. This CDR3 is 15 amino acids long.

This chain joins TRBV24-1 and TRBJ2-1, with 11 bases fitting TRBD1. Losses at the gene ends were 3 bases for V and 5 bases for J; bases not matched to a gene: 8. The CDR3 runs 17 residues. Germline V gene lookup returns CDR1 KGHDR and CDR2 SFDVKD. The CDR3 bases are TGTGCCACCAGTGATCCCCCTGGGACAGGGGGGAACAATGAGCAGTTCTTC. Translating gives CATSDPPGTGGNNEQFF.

Concerning this clonotype: A much larger clonotype is one base distant, so this may be a read error. The chain couples TRBV5-1 to TRBJ1-5; weak D call: TRBD1 (5 bases). This CDR3 contains 15 residues. V gave up 0 bases and J gave up 0 bases, with 7 bases separating them. Germline assignment: CDR1 SGHRS and CDR2 YFSETQ. CDR3 loop: CASSLAGASNQPQHF. CDR3 DNA sequence: TGCGCCAGCAGCTTGGCCGGGGCTAGCAATCAGCCCCAGCATTTT.

This clonotype was recorded a few times. V gene TRBV24-1 combines with J gene TRBJ2-1; 13 bases fit TRBD2. Germline V lookup: CDR1 KGHDR, CDR2 SFDVKD. The CDR3 consists of 15 residues. V lost 4 bases, J lost 15 bases, and 11 bases stayed unmatched. CDR3 sequence reads: CATSDPGTSGASTFF. The CDR3 DNA is TGTGCCACCAGTGACCCGGGGACTAGCGGGGCTAGTACGTTCTTC.

The rearrangement uses TRBV11-2 and TRBJ2-1, with D possibly matching TRBD2 (6 bases). The CDR3 runs to 14 residues. Trimming cost V 3 bases and J 4 bases, with 10 bases left between them. The V gene's germline CDR1 is SGHAT and CDR2 FQNNGV. The CDR3 sequence: CASSFLRGYNEQFF. In nucleotides, the CDR3 is TGTGCCAGCAGCTTTTTGCGGGGATACAATGAGCAGTTCTTC.

This clonotype was counted only a few times. The V and J genes are TRBV5-1 and TRBJ1-4; D not certain. V was clipped by 6 bases and J by 4 bases, with 13 bases between them. Looked up from germline, CDR1 is SGHRS and CDR2 is YFSETQ. CDR3 length: 14 residues. CDR3 amino acids: CASKAGYSNEKLFF. CDR3 DNA: TGCGCCAGCAAGGCGGGATATAGTAATGAAAAACTGTTTTTT. Filled out from reference TRBV5-1 and TRBJ1-4, the complete variable domain reads KAGVTQTPRYLIKTRGQQVTLSCSPISGHRSVSWYQQTPGQGLQFLFEYFSETQRNKGNFPGRFSGRQFSNSRSEMNVSTLELGDSALYLCASKAGYSNEKLFFGSGTQLSVL.

This clonotype was picked up a small number of times. This chain uses TRBV20-1 with TRBJ2-1, with TRBD1 as a possible D gene (6 bases). This CDR3 is 14 amino acids long. Germline V gene data show CDR1 as DFQATT and CDR2 as SNEGSKA (reference sequence). Trimming shortened V by 1 base and J by 6 bases, and 13 bases separated the two germline ends. The CDR3 DNA is TGCAGTGCTAGAGGGGGACACGTAACCAATGAGCAGTTCTTC. This sequence encodes CSARGGHVTNEQFF.

This clonotype turned up a few times. CDR3 sequence: CASSEAPSYGNLRGYEQYV. In DNA, the CDR3 is TGTGCCAGCAGTGAAGCGCCTTCTTATGGAAACCTCAGGGGCTACGAGCAGTACGTC. V usage is TRBV2 and J usage is TRBJ2-7; a possible D gene is TRBD1 (6 bases). The length of the CDR3 is 19 residues. V gave up 0 bases and J gave up 3 bases, with 24 bases separating them. Germline V CDR1 and CDR2: SNHLY, FYNNEI.